These 18 T cell receptor beta chains were all obtained from the same sample, sequenced in a study of blood T cell repertoires in COVID-19. Sequencing was performed with immunoSEQ multiplex PCR; in TCRdb, only in-frame clones are kept and a portion is missing. The sample holds 150,000 to 200,000 clones, 70% to 85% seen once. Sequencing input: PBMCs or T cells enriched from blood (not recorded which). The receptors shown here come from a woman between 55 and 75 years old with acute COVID-19.

The chain carries TRBV28 and TRBJ1-4; D gene ambiguous. V lost 6 bases and J 5 bases, leaving 13 bases between the germline ends. This CDR3 is 14 amino acids long. Germline lookup yields CDR1 MDHEN and CDR2 SYDVKM. CDR3 protein: CASSLAGVNEKLFF. CDR3 DNA sequence: TGTGCCAGCAGCCTGGCCGGGGTGAATGAAAAACTGTTTTTT. The whole variable domain, remainder taken from reference TRBV28 and TRBJ1-4, is DVKVTQSSRYLVKRTGEKVFLECVQDMDHENMFWYRQDPGLGLRLIYFSYDVKMKEKGDIPEGYSVSREKKERFSLILESASTNQTSMYLCASSLAGVNEKLFFGSGTQLSVL.

This sequence joins TRBV28 and TRBJ2-3, with a possible D match to TRBD1 (5 bases). The ends were cut back, 1 base at V and 4 bases at J, with 9 bases in the middle. The CDR3 spans 14 residues. Germline CDR1 MDHEN, CDR2 SYDVKM. CDR3 protein: CASSLFGAADTQYF. The CDR3 bases are TGTGCCAGCAGTTTATTTGGGGCCGCAGATACGCAGTATTTT.

The chain carries TRBV10-1 and TRBJ2-1; 7 bases fit TRBD1. Trimming at V came to 5 bases and at J to 3 bases, leaving 4 bases not matched to a gene. Per germline, CDR1 WNHNN and CDR2 SYGVQD (reference sequence). CDR3 length: 14 residues. CDR3 residues: CASSSRDSYNEQFF. The CDR3 bases are TGCGCCAGCAGTTCCCGGGACAGCTACAATGAGCAGTTCTTC.

This clone was counted a few times. The chain links TRBV6-2 or TRBV6-3 to TRBJ2-2, with 7 nucleotides matching TRBD2. V lost 2 bases and J lost 6; bases outside the gene matches: 3. Per germline, CDR1 MNHEY and CDR2 SVGEGT. The CDR3 totals 14 residues. The CDR3 DNA follows: TGTGCCAGCAGTTACGGGGGGGATCCCGGGGAGCTGTTTTTT. Translation gives CASSYGGDPGELFF.

This chain joins TRBV19 and TRBJ1-2; TRBD1 matches 9 bases. Germline CDR1 LNHDA, CDR2 SQIVND (reference sequence). The CDR3 loop spans 14 amino acids. Trimming took 7 bases from V and 4 from J; bases not matched to a gene: 7. CDR3 in DNA: TGTGCCAGTAACACCCGACAGGGGGGCTATGGCTACACCTTC. It is translated as CASNTRQGGYGYTF.

A single count supports this clone. V and J are TRBV7-9 and TRBJ1-1; TRBD1 aligns across 8 bases. Per the germline V gene, CDR1 is SEHNR and CDR2 is FQNEAQ (reference sequence). V gave up 1 base and J gave up 5 bases; unmatched junction bases: 3. The CDR3 loop spans 14 amino acids. The CDR3 coding sequence is TGTGCCAGCAGCTTAGAACAGGGGGTAACTGAAGCTTTCTTT. Translating gives CASSLEQGVTEAFF.

This chain's CDR3 is CASSQDPRDREGYTF. The CDR3 DNA sequence: TGCGCCAGCAGCCAAGATCCCCGGGACAGGGAAGGCTACACCTTC. The chain recombines TRBV4-3 with TRBJ1-2, with 9 bases that match TRBD1. CDR3 length: 15 amino acids. CDR1 is LGHNA and CDR2 is YSLEER in the germline V gene. Unmatched junction bases numbered 7, after V lost 0 bases and J lost 8 bases.

The genes are TRBV4-1 and TRBJ1-4; D perhaps matches TRBD1 (5 bases). The germline V gene encodes CDR1 MGHRA and CDR2 YSYEKL. This CDR3 spans 18 amino acids. V was clipped by 3 bases and J by 8 bases, with 25 bases between them. The CDR3 region has the DNA TGCGCCAGCAGCCACACAAGGGGCGTCGGACTAGCGGGGGAAAAACTGTTTTTT. It translates to CASSHTRGVGLAGEKLFF.

The V and J genes are TRBV3-1 (or the pseudogene TRBV3-2) and TRBJ1-2, with D uncertain. Looked up from germline, CDR1 is LGHDT and CDR2 is YNNKEL (reference sequence). Trimming cost V 1 base and J 4 bases, with 22 bases left between them. The CDR3 length is 18 residues. CDR3: CASSQARRERICSYGYTF. Written as DNA, the CDR3 is TGTGCCAGCAGCCAAGCCCGGAGGGAGAGGATCTGTAGCTATGGCTACACCTTC.

V usage is TRBV7-2 and J usage is TRBJ1-6, with a weak D call TRBD1 (5 bases). V was shortened by 5 bases and J by 6 bases, with 17 bases between the two germline ends. Germline assignment: CDR1 SGHTA and CDR2 FQGNSA. The CDR3 is 16 amino acids. CDR3 in amino acids: CASSLTAGYGNSPLHF. In nucleotides, the CDR3 is TGTGCCAGCAGCCTCACGGCAGGGTATGGTAATTCACCCCTCCACTTT.

The CDR3 loop is CASSYEGGFEQYV. The CDR3 DNA sequence: TGTGCCAGCAGTTACGAAGGCGGGTTCGAGCAGTACGTC. The rearrangement links TRBV6-2 or TRBV6-3 to TRBJ2-7; possible D gene TRBD2, 5 bases. This CDR3 has 13 amino acids. The V gene's germline CDR1 is MNHEY and CDR2 SVGEGT. V lost 2 bases, J lost 6 bases, and 11 bases lay in between.

This clone showed up just a few times. The chain carries TRBV7-6 and TRBJ2-1; no definite D call. V was clipped by 2 bases and J by 4 bases, with 12 bases between them. From germline, CDR1 is SGHVS and CDR2 FNYEAQ. The CDR3 runs to 15 residues. This CDR3 is CASSLSSLSYNEQFF. The CDR3 DNA sequence: TGTGCCAGCAGCTTAAGTAGTTTGTCATACAATGAGCAGTTCTTC.

This clone has just a few counts. The chain links TRBV7-9 to TRBJ2-1; weak D call: TRBD1 (5 bases). The CDR3 totals 13 residues. Trimming took 1 base from V and 12 from J, leaving 13 bases between them. Looked up from germline, CDR1 is SEHNR and CDR2 is FQNEAQ (reference sequence). The CDR3 sequence is CASSLGQPVAQFF. CDR3 coding DNA: TGTGCCAGCAGCTTAGGACAGCCCGTTGCGCAGTTCTTC.

This clone was seen only once. The chain is built from TRBV6-5 and TRBJ1-1; D gene uncertain. V was pared by 2 bases and J by 5 bases, with 12 bases between. CDR1 is MNHEY and CDR2 is SVGAGI in the germline V gene. The CDR3 is 14 amino acids. In nucleotides, the CDR3 is TGTGCCAGCAGTTACATCCGGGGTACGACTGAAGCTTTCTTT. It is translated as CASSYIRGTTEAFF.

The rearrangement links TRBV5-6 to TRBJ2-7; D is possibly TRBD1 (5 bases). Germline loops: CDR1 SGHDT, CDR2 YYEEEE. The CDR3 sequence is 16 residues long. The V end lost 3 bases, the J end lost 0 bases, and 16 bases lay between the germline ends. CDR3 residues: CASSSAPQGRSYEQYV. The CDR3 DNA sequence: TGTGCCAGCAGCTCCGCCCCCCAGGGTCGCTCCTACGAGCAGTACGTC.

This chain connects TRBV27 to TRBJ1-3; D is undetermined. The CDR3 contains 13 residues. Trimming took off 6 bases at V and 4 bases at J, with 10 bases between the two ends. Germline V CDR1 and CDR2: MNHEY, SMNVEV (reference sequence). The CDR3 coding sequence is TGTGCCAGCAGGGCAACGGGGGGAAACACCATATATTTT. Its protein product is CASRATGGNTIYF.

V and J are TRBV9 and TRBJ2-2, with 7 bases identical to TRBD1. V dropped 4 bases and J dropped 0; count of bases not matched to a gene: 6. Germline V CDR1 and CDR2: SGDLS, YYNGEE. The CDR3 is 16 amino acids. The CDR3 spells CASSPWDRANTGELFF. The CDR3 DNA sequence: TGTGCCAGCAGCCCTTGGGACAGAGCGAACACCGGGGAGCTGTTTTTT.

This rearrangement joins TRBV7-2 to TRBJ1-2; 8 nucleotides line up with TRBD1. V trimming: 6 bases; J trimming: 3 bases; junction bases outside the gene matches: 3. This CDR3 comprises 13 residues. In germline, CDR1 is SGHTA, CDR2 FQGNSA. CDR3 sequence: CASSPGGDYGYTF. The DNA for the CDR3 is TGTGCCAGCAGTCCAGGGGGCGACTATGGCTACACCTTC.